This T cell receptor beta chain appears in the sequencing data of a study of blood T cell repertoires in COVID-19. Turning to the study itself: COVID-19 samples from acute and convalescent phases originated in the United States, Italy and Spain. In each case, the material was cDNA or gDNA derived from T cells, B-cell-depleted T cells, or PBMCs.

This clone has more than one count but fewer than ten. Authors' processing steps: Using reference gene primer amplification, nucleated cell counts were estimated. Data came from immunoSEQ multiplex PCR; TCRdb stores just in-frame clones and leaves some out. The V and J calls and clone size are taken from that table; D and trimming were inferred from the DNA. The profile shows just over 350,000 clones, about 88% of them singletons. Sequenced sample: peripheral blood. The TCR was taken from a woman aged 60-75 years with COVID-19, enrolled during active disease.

In DNA, the CDR3 is TGTGCCAGCAGCCACCACGGGACTAGCGGGGGGGCCCTCGAGCAGTACTTC. It specifies CASSHHGTSGGALEQYF. V gene TRBV4-2 combines with J gene TRBJ2-7; TRBD2 matches 16 bases. The J segment lost 6 bases and the V segment lost 3 bases, leaving 8 bases of the junction unmatched. The germline V gene has CDR1 LGHNA and CDR2 YNFKEQ. This CDR3 region has 17 residues.